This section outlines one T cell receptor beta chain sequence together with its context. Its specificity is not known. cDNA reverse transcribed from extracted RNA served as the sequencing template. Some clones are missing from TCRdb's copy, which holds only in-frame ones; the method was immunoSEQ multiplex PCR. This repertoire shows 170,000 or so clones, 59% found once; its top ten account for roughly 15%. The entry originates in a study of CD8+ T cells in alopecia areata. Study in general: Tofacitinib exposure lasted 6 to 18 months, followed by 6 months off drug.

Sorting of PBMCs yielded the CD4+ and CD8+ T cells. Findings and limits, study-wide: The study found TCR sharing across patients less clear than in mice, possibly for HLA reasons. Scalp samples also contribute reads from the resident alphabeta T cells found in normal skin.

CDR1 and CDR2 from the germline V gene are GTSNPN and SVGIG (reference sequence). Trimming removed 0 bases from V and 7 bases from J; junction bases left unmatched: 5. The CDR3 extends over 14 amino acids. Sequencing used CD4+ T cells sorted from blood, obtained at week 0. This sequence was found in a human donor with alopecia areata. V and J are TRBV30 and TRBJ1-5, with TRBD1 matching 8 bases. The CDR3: CAWSVPGGGQPQHF. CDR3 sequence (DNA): TGTGCCTGGAGTGTCCCAGGGGGCGGCCAGCCCCAGCATTTT.